The 8 T cell receptor beta chains below all came from one sample that was sequenced in a study of blood T cell repertoires in COVID-19. Assay used: immunoSEQ multiplex PCR; TCRdb lists only in-frame clones, some missing. Among about 63,000 clones listed, roughly 74% were seen once. The sequenced sample consisted of peripheral blood. The receptor source for this set is a woman aged 80 or over with acute or convalescent COVID-19.

Here the CDR3 DNA reads TGTGCCAGCAGCAAAGTTGATCCCGGGTTCTACGAGCAGTACTTC. Protein product: CASSKVDPGFYEQYF. V usage is TRBV21-1 and J usage is TRBJ2-7; no check of the table's D call, TRBD2, against the DNA was made. TRBV21-1 is reported as a pseudogene. The CDR3 runs 15 residues.

This chain connects TRBV7-8 to TRBJ1-5; D perhaps matches TRBD1 (5 bases). Germline CDR1 reads SGHVS; CDR2 reads FQNEAQ. V lost 3 bases to trimming and J lost 7 bases, with 13 bases between them. The CDR3 spans 14 residues. The DNA for the CDR3 is TGTGCCAGCAGCTTCCGGGGGTCGCTGCAGCCCCAGCATTTT. Translating it yields CASSFRGSLQPQHF.

The sample holds a few counts of this clone. The chain joins TRBV30 to TRBJ1-2, with a weak D call TRBD1 (5 bases). V was shortened by 0 bases and J by 6 bases, with 11 bases between the two germline ends. The CDR3 extends over 13 amino acids. The germline V gene encodes CDR1 GTSNPN and CDR2 SVGIG (reference sequence). The DNA for the CDR3 is TGTGCCTGGAGTGTACGGGGGGATAATGGCTACACCTTC. This codes for CAWSVRGDNGYTF.

In its sample, this clone was seen once. The J gene is TRBJ1-2, the V gene TRBV27; 11 bases map to TRBD1. The CDR3 spans 16 residues. CDR1 MNHEY and CDR2 SMNVEV come from the germline V gene (reference sequence). The junction had 10 bases not matched to a gene; V was cut back by 9 bases and J by 1 base. The CDR3 nucleotides are TGTGCCAGTGCCCGGACAGGGGGCCACATTAACTATGGCTACACCTTC. Translated, it gives CASARTGGHINYGYTF.

The V call is TRBV7-9, the J call TRBJ2-3; 7 bases map to TRBD1. Looked up from germline, CDR1 is SEHNR and CDR2 is FQNEAQ (reference sequence). Germline trimming cut 4 bases from V and 5 bases from J; bases unmatched to any gene: 6. CDR3 length: 14 amino acids. The CDR3: CASSSRQGRDTQYF. In nucleotides, the CDR3 is TGTGCCAGCAGCTCCCGACAGGGCAGAGATACGCAGTATTTT.

This clone was recorded a few times. This rearrangement joins TRBV9 to TRBJ1-1, with TRBD1 as a possible D gene (6 bases). This CDR3 comprises 14 residues. From germline, CDR1 is SGDLS and CDR2 YYNGEE. With 2 bases removed from V and 3 bases from J, the gap between germline ends came to 11 bases. This CDR3 is CASSVTGMDTEAFF. CDR3 nucleotide sequence: TGTGCCAGCAGCGTGACAGGTATGGACACTGAAGCTTTCTTT.

This chain links TRBV30 with TRBJ1-4; tentatively, D is TRBD1 (6 bases). The V end was cut by 1 base, the J end by 7 bases, with 19 bases between. The CDR3 totals 16 residues. Germline V gene sequence: CDR1 GTSNPN, CDR2 SVGIG (reference sequence). CDR3 region: CAWSEKQGRYGEKLFF. The CDR3 bases are TGTGCCTGGAGTGAAAAACAGGGAAGGTACGGTGAAAAACTGTTTTTT.

This clone was observed once. This chain connects TRBV7-8 to TRBJ2-3; D possibly corresponds to TRBD2 (5 bases). This CDR3 is built from 18 residues. CDR1 and CDR2 from the germline V gene are SGHVS and FQNEAQ. The V gene lost 0 bases and the J gene lost 4 bases, with 20 bases spanning the gap. In DNA form, the CDR3 reads TGTGCCAGCAGCTTAGCACCAGGACTTGGTCACAAGGCAGATACGCAGTATTTT. Translating it yields CASSLAPGLGHKADTQYF.